Sequencing of this TCR beta chain was carried out in a study of shared clonotypes between healthy human individuals. Study-level background: Ranging from 18 to 49 in age, donors were a couple of women and a few men. General observations from the study: Depth of sequencing was expected to influence donor clonotype sharing. Generation probability values for non-shared clonotypes were lower than those for clonotypes shared by all four donors.

Sequencing was performed with immunoSEQ multiplex PCR; in TCRdb, only in-frame clones are kept and a portion is missing. Of fewer than 800,000 clones in the sample, around 92% were seen once. As concerns this clone: Its antigen is as yet unknown.

Trimming cost V 3 bases and J 6 bases, with 15 bases left between them. CDR1 and CDR2 (germline): SGHRS, YFSETQ. This CDR3 has 15 amino acids. The naive CD8 subset, CD45RO-negative cells positively selected for CCR7, excluded terminally differentiated effector memory CD45RA+ cells. The sequencing input was naive CD8+ T cells sorted from blood. This sequence originates from a man younger than 40 in good health. The chain is built from TRBV5-1 and TRBJ2-2; possible D gene TRBD2, 5 bases. The CDR3 DNA reads TGCGCCAGCAGCTGGCGGCTCCCGGGGTCCGGGGAGCTGTTTTTT. Residues: CASSWRLPGSGELFF.